The present T cell receptor (beta chain) was sequenced within a study of T cell repertoires in ileal Crohn's disease. About the study: Median disease duration was approximately eight years; roughly 35% smoked at surgery.

Losses at the gene ends were 3 bases for V and 3 bases for J; bases not matched to a gene: 4. This CDR3 has 14 amino acids. CDR1 and CDR2 from the germline V gene are SGHDN and FVKESK. Only in-frame clones appear in the TCRdb table, and some are missing; sequencing was by immunoSEQ multiplex PCR. The repertoire includes 4,800 or so clones, about three quarters of them detected once, and roughly 6% sits in the top ten. The sequence was collected from an adult with Crohn's disease. Sample: ileal tissue. The rearrangement links TRBV14 to TRBJ2-7; the match to TRBD1 covers 8 bases. CDR3 region: CASSQDRVGYEQYF. In DNA form, the CDR3 reads TGTGCCAGCAGCCAGGACAGGGTCGGCTACGAGCAGTACTTC.